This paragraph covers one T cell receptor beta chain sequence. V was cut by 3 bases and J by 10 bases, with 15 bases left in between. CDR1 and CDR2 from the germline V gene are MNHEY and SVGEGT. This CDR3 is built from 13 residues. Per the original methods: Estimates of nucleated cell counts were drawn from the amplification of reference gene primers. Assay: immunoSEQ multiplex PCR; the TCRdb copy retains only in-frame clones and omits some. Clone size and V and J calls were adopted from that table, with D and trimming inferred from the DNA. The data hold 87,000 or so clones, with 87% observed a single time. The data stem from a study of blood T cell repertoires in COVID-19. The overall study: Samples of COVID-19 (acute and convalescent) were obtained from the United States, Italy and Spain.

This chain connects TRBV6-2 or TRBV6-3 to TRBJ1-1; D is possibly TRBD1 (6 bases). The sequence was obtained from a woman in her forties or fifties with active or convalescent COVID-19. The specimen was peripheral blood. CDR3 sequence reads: CASSYSSGERAFF. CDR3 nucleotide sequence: TGTGCCAGCAGTTATTCGTCAGGGGAAAGAGCTTTCTTT.